This entry lists 22 T cell receptor beta chains sequenced from one sample in a study of blood T cell repertoires in COVID-19. Sequencing was performed with immunoSEQ multiplex PCR; in TCRdb, only in-frame clones are kept and a portion is missing. The profile shows some 140,000 clones, around three quarters of them singletons. The sample taken for sequencing was peripheral blood. These receptors originate from a man aged 80 or over with acute or convalescent COVID-19.

The CDR3, as DNA: TGTGCCAGCAGCCCCATCGGCGTGGGGGCCACCGGGGAGCTGTTTTTT. Its protein product is CASSPIGVGATGELFF. The genes are TRBV5-5 and TRBJ2-2; the D gene is possibly TRBD1 (6 bases). This CDR3 has 16 residues. Deletions cut 4 bases from V and 4 bases from J, with 17 bases between. Germline values: CDR1 SGHKS, CDR2 YYEKEE (reference sequence). Full variable domain (rest looked up from reference TRBV5-5 and TRBJ2-2): DAGVTQSPTHLIKTRGQQVTLRCSPISGHKSVSWYQQVLGQGPQFIFQYYEKEERGRGNFPDRFSARQFPNYSSELNVNALLLGDSALYLCASSPIGVGATGELFFGEGSRLTVL.

The CDR3 protein is CASSQPDGGINYGYTF. The CDR3 DNA is TGCGCCAGCAGCCAACCCGATGGGGGCATTAACTATGGCTACACCTTC. V gene TRBV4-1 combines with J gene TRBJ1-2, with a tentative D call TRBD1 (6 bases). The germline V gene encodes CDR1 MGHRA and CDR2 YSYEKL. The germline V and J ends were trimmed by 2 bases and 1 base, with 14 bases remaining between them. The CDR3 totals 16 residues.

V usage is TRBV5-1 and J usage is TRBJ2-4, with D tentatively TRBD2 (5 bases). This CDR3 is 13 amino acids long. Germline CDR1 and CDR2: SGHRS and YFSETQ. The V gene lost 3 bases and the J gene lost 9 bases, with 13 bases spanning the gap. The CDR3 loop is CASSSEGLFIQYF. In DNA, the CDR3 is TGCGCCAGCAGCTCCGAGGGCCTATTCATTCAGTACTTC.

The V and J genes are TRBV9 and TRBJ2-2, with 7 bases that match TRBD1. The CDR3 covers 14 residues. V trimming: 0 bases; J trimming: 8 bases; junction bases outside the gene matches: 4. CDR1 SGDLS and CDR2 YYNGEE come from the germline V gene. This CDR3 is CASSVVPGGGELFF. Here the CDR3 DNA reads TGTGCCAGCAGCGTAGTCCCAGGGGGTGGGGAGCTGTTTTTT.

This chain uses TRBV27 with TRBJ2-1, with D possibly TRBD2 on 5 matching bases. Trimming left V 2 bases short and J 4 bases short, with 6 bases between. The CDR3 has 13 residues. Germline V gives CDR1 MNHEY, CDR2 SMNVEV (reference sequence). The CDR3 here is CASSLTRYNEQFF. The CDR3 DNA sequence: TGTGCCAGCAGTTTAACTAGGTACAATGAGCAGTTCTTC.

This clone occurred a few times. The V call is TRBV2, the J call TRBJ1-6; D gene unclear. The CDR3 sequence is 15 residues long. Deletions cut 4 bases from V and 7 bases from J, with 14 bases between. The germline V gene encodes CDR1 SNHLY and CDR2 FYNNEI. DNA for the CDR3: TGTGCCAGCAGTGTGGTCGAGGCAAACAATTCACCCCTCCACTTT. Protein sequence: CASSVVEANNSPLHF.

The V gene is TRBV2, the J gene TRBJ1-2; 8 nucleotides match TRBD1. The CDR3 is made up of 14 amino acids. Germline loops: CDR1 SNHLY, CDR2 FYNNEI. V dropped 6 bases and J dropped 4; count of bases not matched to a gene: 7. The CDR3 nucleotides read TGTGCCAGCAGGAAGGACAGGGCGGCCTATGGCTACACCTTC. Amino acids: CASRKDRAAYGYTF. Combining the CDR3 with reference TRBV2 and TRBJ1-2 gives the whole variable domain EPEVTQTPSHQVTQMGQEVILRCVPISNHLYFYWYRQILGQKVEFLVSFYNNEISEKSEIFDDQFSVERPDGSNFTLKIRSTKLEDSAMYFCASRKDRAAYGYTFGSGTRLTVV.

On this clone: One junction end does not reproduce the germline sequence, and a read error may be involved. The chain uses TRBV4-2 and TRBJ1-4, with TRBD1 identical over 7 bases. There are 12 residues in the CDR3. CDR1 is LGHNA, CDR2 YNFKEQ, per germline. DNA of the CDR3: TGTGCCAGCAGCCAAGTCGGACAGGAGTTAACGTTT. It codes for CASSQVGQELTF.

V is TRBV6-5 and J is TRBJ1-2; no reliable D call. Germline lookup yields CDR1 MNHEY and CDR2 SVGAGI. This CDR3 region has 13 residues. In DNA form, the CDR3 reads TGTACCAACCAGCAGTCAGGTTCTTATGGCTACACCTTC. This encodes CTNQQSGSYGYTF.

The V call is TRBV19, the J call TRBJ2-7; no definite D call. Germline V gives CDR1 LNHDA, CDR2 SQIVND (reference sequence). The length of the CDR3 is 15 residues. V was clipped by 5 bases and J by 3 bases, with 17 bases between them. This CDR3 reads CASSETFFNHYEQYF. The CDR3 DNA reads as TGTGCCAGTAGTGAGACATTTTTTAACCACTACGAGCAGTACTTC.

This chain joins TRBV4-2 and TRBJ1-5, with D perhaps matching TRBD1 (5 bases). Deletions cut 0 bases from V and 5 bases from J, with 8 bases between. The CDR3 loop spans 14 amino acids. Germline CDR1 and CDR2: LGHNA and YNFKEQ. The chain's CDR3 is CASSQDTGDQPQHF. DNA of the CDR3: TGTGCCAGCAGCCAAGATACGGGGGATCAGCCCCAGCATTTT.

V usage is TRBV2 and J usage is TRBJ2-5, with a possible D match to TRBD1 (7 bases). The CDR3 extends over 14 amino acids. Trimming removed 2 bases from V and 1 base from J, with 8 bases in between. The germline gives CDR1 SNHLY, CDR2 FYNNEI. CDR3 sequence reads: CASSEQGGQETQYF. The CDR3 DNA sequence: TGTGCCAGCAGTGAACAGGGGGGCCAAGAGACCCAGTACTTC. The complete variable domain, with remaining parts taken from reference TRBV2 and TRBJ2-5, reads EPEVTQTPSHQVTQMGQEVILRCVPISNHLYFYWYRQILGQKVEFLVSFYNNEISEKSEIFDDQFSVERPDGSNFTLKIRSTKLEDSAMYFCASSEQGGQETQYFGPGTRLLVL.

This clone was detected only a few times. This rearrangement joins TRBV5-4 to TRBJ1-2, with D perhaps matching TRBD1 (6 bases). The CDR3 is made up of 15 amino acids. V was trimmed by 0 bases and J by 6 bases, leaving 15 bases between them. Germline loops: CDR1 SGHNT, CDR2 YYREEE (reference sequence). CDR3 coding DNA: TGTGCCAGCAGCTTGGCTCTCAGGGGTTCAGATGGCTACACCTTC. Protein: CASSLALRGSDGYTF.

The chain joins TRBV5-4 to TRBJ1-6; a possible D gene is TRBD1 (6 bases). Trimming pared 4 bases from V and 5 bases from J, leaving 16 bases between. Germline values: CDR1 SGHNT, CDR2 YYREEE (reference sequence). CDR3 size: 16 residues. The CDR3 coding sequence is TGTGCCAGCAGCCCGAACCCTACAGGGAATAATTCACCCCTCCACTTT. Translation: CASSPNPTGNNSPLHF.

The J gene is TRBJ2-3, the V gene TRBV5-5; 10 bases align to TRBD2. V shed 0 bases and J 0 bases; nucleotides not matched to a gene: 1. CDR1 is SGHKS and CDR2 is YYEKEE in the germline V gene (reference sequence). This CDR3 is 16 amino acids long. This CDR3 reads CASSLGTSGSTDTQYF. CDR3 nucleotides: TGTGCCAGCAGCTTGGGGACTAGCGGTAGCACAGATACGCAGTATTTT.

The rearrangement uses TRBV24-1 and TRBJ1-5, with TRBD1 identical over 9 bases. Germline assignment: CDR1 KGHDR and CDR2 SFDVKD. CDR3 length equals 14 residues. V lost 2 bases to trimming and J lost 7 bases; unmatched junction nucleotides: 2. CDR3 coding DNA: TGTGCCACCAGTGATTACAGGGGGCTACAGCCCCAGCATTTT. Translation: CATSDYRGLQPQHF.

V is TRBV11-2 and J is TRBJ2-7, with TRBD2 identical over 10 bases. The V segment lost 3 bases and the J segment 2 bases; nucleotides outside the gene matches: 1. In germline, CDR1 is SGHAT, CDR2 FQNNGV. The CDR3 is 14 residues long. Written as DNA, the CDR3 is TGTGCCAGCAGCTTGCTAGCGGGGGCCTACGAGCAGTACTTC. Translating gives CASSLLAGAYEQYF.

For the CDR3, the DNA is TGTGCCAGCAGCCATTCGAGGCCGGGCGAGCAGTACTTC. Translation: CASSHSRPGEQYF. The rearrangement joins TRBV3-1 (or the pseudogene TRBV3-2) to TRBJ2-7; the D is unclear. Deletions cut 3 bases from V and 6 bases from J, with 12 bases between. CDR1 and CDR2 (germline): LGHDT, YNNKEL (reference sequence). The CDR3 is 13 residues long.

The gene calls are TRBV6-6 and TRBJ2-3; D not resolved. The CDR3 sequence is 14 residues long. V was clipped by 7 bases and J by 2 bases, with 13 bases between them. In germline, CDR1 is MNHNY, CDR2 SVGAGI (reference sequence). CDR3 sequence: CASTSATATDTQYF. The DNA of the CDR3 is TGTGCCAGCACCTCAGCGACTGCCACAGATACGCAGTATTTT.

This rearrangement joins TRBV27 to TRBJ1-2; 7 bases fit TRBD1. This CDR3 has 16 amino acids. Germline CDR1 is MNHEY and CDR2 is SMNVEV (reference sequence). The ends lost 6 bases at V and 7 bases at J; junction bases unmatched: 17. CDR3 in amino acids: CASRGTVRGRFRGYTF. The CDR3 DNA follows: TGTGCCAGCAGGGGAACAGTGAGGGGGCGCTTCCGTGGCTACACCTTC.

V is TRBV2 and J is TRBJ2-6, with D possibly matching TRBD1 (5 bases). CDR3 length equals 15 residues. Per the germline V gene, CDR1 is SNHLY and CDR2 is FYNNEI. Trimming took off 8 bases at V and 0 bases at J, with 11 bases between the two ends. The CDR3 sequence is CASGVRDSGANVLTF. CDR3 DNA: TGTGCCAGCGGGGTCAGGGACTCTGGGGCCAACGTCCTGACTTTC.

CDR3 amino acids: CSALISYGYTF. The CDR3 DNA is TGCAGCGCCCTAATCTCCTATGGCTACACCTTC. This sequence joins TRBV29-1 and TRBJ1-2; D not resolved. Trimming took 7 bases from V and 4 from J, leaving 10 bases between them. This CDR3 contains 11 residues. CDR1 is SQVTM and CDR2 is ANQGSEA in the germline V gene.